This TCR beta chain is from a study of T cells in Graves' hyperthyroidism and ophthalmopathy (dated by TCRdb to the late 2010s). A note on the overall study: Peripheral blood samples were taken at initial diagnosis, before any treatment was given. To identify TCR V-J signatures that set the groups apart, the researchers used a discovery cohort of 100 or so patients, made up of 43 with Graves' ophthalmopathy and 55 to 65 with stable Graves' hyperthyroidism. An independent validation cohort of 18 to 20 hyperthyroidism patients and 17 patients who later progressed to ophthalmopathy tested prospective prediction of ophthalmopathy. For training and testing, the approximately 97 patients in the discovery cohort were randomly divided in a 7:3 ratio. In addition, the study compared T-cell repertoires in thyroid tissue and in blood from roughly six Graves' hyperthyroidism patients. Following sampling, methimazole starting at 30 mg daily was given to hyperthyroidism patients, and high-dose intravenous methylprednisolone was given to ophthalmopathy patients. TCR Vbeta CDR3 sequencing of fewer than 150 peripheral blood samples (approximately 44 ophthalmopathy, around 80 hyperthyroidism and 17 progressor patients) is reported in the paper. The full study reports these points: Blood samples also contained most of the expanded thyroid clonotypes (frequency above 0.001), which suggests that blood repertoires may reflect thyroid immune responses. In validation, progression to ophthalmopathy was predicted by the model with around 71% sensitivity and about 72% specificity, a median of roughly 6.4 months before onset. A model built on a 13 V-J signature distinguished ophthalmopathy from stable hyperthyroidism, reaching approximately 89% sensitivity and under 84% specificity in cross-validation and 80%/75% in testing. No statistical method was used to set the sample size in advance, and investigators knew the group allocation.

The TCR beta CDR3 regions were amplified from the RNA transcripts. The TCR CDR3 was subjected to a first round of RT-PCR using the HTBI primer set and the Qiagen OneStep RT-PCR kit. Libraries were constructed in a second round of multiplex PCR, after which size selection and purification were performed. Sequencing of the libraries was done on an Illumina HiSeq2000 using paired-end 100 bp reads. On the study's bioinformatics: SOAPnuke was used to process the raw data, throwing out any read that contained adapters or uncalled bases, had a mean Phred below 15, or lacked an exact constant-primer or identifier match. High-quality paired reads were merged with COPE v1.2.5, and unique nucleotide sequences were defined as clonotypes. MiTCR v1.1 was used to align the clonotypes against IMGT TRBV, TRBD and TRBJ reference segments. The analysis included only V-J combinations with a frequency above 0.0001, which together covered around 99% of the repertoires. A TCS score was defined as the ratio between F50 (clonal expansion) and ExV (chaos), using BLOSUM62-based TCRdist between CDR3 peptides within each V-J. Welch's t-statistics and random forest reduced 500 to 650 V-J features to 13, which were used in a naive Bayes classifier (R e1071). Using fastp trimming at Q25 and MiXCR clonotype assembly, TCRdb reanalyzed the public sequencing data and kept in-frame beta chains. Entries that share a CDR3 protein sequence are merged under the most common genes and DNA. TCRdb, not the authors, supplied the V and J calls. The sample table contains around 360,000 distinct CDR3 sequences; only one count was recorded for about 15% of them. In total, the top ten clones hold about 21% of the sample.

Trimming takes 5 bases from V and 2 bases from J, and the germline ends sit 13 bases apart. According to the germline V gene (reference sequence), CDR1 reads SEHNR and CDR2 reads FQNEAQ. The CDR3, from cysteine to phenylalanine, totals 14 residues. The only DNA kept is the CDR3, 42 bases in frame from the first base. Ophthalmopathy patients had moderately to severely active disease, Clinical Activity Score of at least 3, NOSPECS grade of at least 4, and duration under 3 months. Any patient with an uncontrolled infection, another autoimmune disease, pregnancy or lactation was excluded. Diagnoses were based on clinical symptoms, serum thyroxine and TRAb, thyroid ultrasound and orbital computed tomography. PBMCs were separated from about 10 ml of fresh peripheral blood using Ficoll-Paque density gradient centrifugation. Total RNA was extracted using Trizol reagent, and RNA quality was assessed on an Agilent 2100 Bioanalyzer.

The table lists this clonotype with many counts. Its antigen is unknown. One base away there is no much larger clone; base qualities are not given. The sequence derives from a woman in her sixties with Graves' ophthalmopathy. The source material was blood. The chain links TRBV7-9 with TRBJ2-7, with no confidently assigned D gene. The nucleotide sequence is TGTGCCAGCAGCGCTGCTGAGTCAGCCTACGAGCAGTACTTC. The encoded protein is CASSAAESAYEQYF.